Shown below are 29 T cell receptor beta chains from a single sample sequenced in a study of vaccination effects on CD4 cells after COVID-19. Scientists isolated CD4+ T cells after a roughly nine-day culture period ended. PCR-confirmed SARS-CoV-2 infection occurred in the person between March and December 2020. Participants got two doses of BNT162b2 or mRNA-1273 vaccine. Profiled with immunoSEQ multiplex PCR; TCRdb holds only in-frame clones, not every one. The data show tens of thousands of clones, 65% to 75% seen once. These receptors' targets are unknown. The sample was CD4+ T cells from PBMCs cultured without peptide, taken after COVID-19 vaccination. All receptors derive from a human donor who had a prior SARS-CoV-2 infection.

The CDR3 here is CASSFGTSGVETQYF. The CDR3 DNA is TGTGCCAGCAGCTTTGGGACTAGCGGGGTAGAGACCCAGTACTTC. The chain has TRBV7-6 and TRBJ2-5, with 13 positions matching TRBD2. CDR3 length: 15 residues. Germline V lookup: CDR1 SGHVS, CDR2 FNYEAQ. V lost 3 bases to trimming and J lost 4 bases; unmatched junction nucleotides: 2.

The chain combines TRBV29-1 with TRBJ2-3; perhaps TRBD2 as D (6 bases). The germline V gene has CDR1 SQVTM and CDR2 ANQGSEA. This CDR3 region has 12 residues. V was pared by 2 bases and J by 4 bases, with 7 bases between. CDR3 sequence: CSVELASDTQYF. CDR3 in DNA: TGCAGCGTTGAACTAGCGTCAGATACGCAGTATTTT.

Concerning this clone itself: The junction shows a germline mismatch at one end, possibly a read error. The rearrangement links TRBV7-7 to TRBJ2-5; D gene unclear. CDR3 length: 14 residues. Germline V gene sequence: CDR1 SSHAT, CDR2 FNYEAQ (reference sequence). The chain's CDR3 is CASSLQFSEETQYF. CDR3 coding DNA: TGTGCTAGCAGCTTACAATTCAGCGAAGAGACCCAGTACTTC.

The chain recombines TRBV5-4 with TRBJ2-5; 13 bases align to TRBD2. This CDR3 region has 15 residues. The J segment lost 5 bases and the V segment lost 4 bases, leaving 5 bases of the junction unmatched. CDR1 is SGHNT, CDR2 YYREEE, per germline (reference sequence). The CDR3 loop reads CASSHGLAGAETQYF. The CDR3 DNA is TGTGCCAGCAGCCATGGACTAGCGGGAGCGGAGACCCAGTACTTC.

This chain uses TRBV4-1 with TRBJ2-7; TRBD2 might be the D (6 bases). CDR3 length: 15 residues. The ends were cut back, 5 bases at V and 7 bases at J, with 21 bases in the middle. Germline V gene data show CDR1 as MGHRA and CDR2 as YSYEKL. The CDR3 DNA reads TGCGCCAGCAGCTCTGAAGGGTGGGAGGTCGGGGAGCAGTACTTC. This encodes CASSSEGWEVGEQYF.

The V call is TRBV6-5, the J call TRBJ1-2; 8 bases are shared with TRBD1. CDR1 is MNHEY, CDR2 SVGAGI, per germline. This CDR3 region has 13 residues. V gave up 6 bases and J gave up 9 bases; unmatched junction bases: 9. This chain's CDR3 is CASSPRDRPSYTF. The DNA of the CDR3 is TGTGCCAGCAGCCCCAGGGACAGGCCGAGCTACACCTTC.

Only one count was recorded for this clone. The genes are TRBV2 and TRBJ2-4; possibly TRBD2 for D (6 bases). V lost 8 bases and J lost 8, with 10 bases in between. Germline V gives CDR1 SNHLY, CDR2 FYNNEI. The CDR3 contains 11 residues. This CDR3 reads CASSREDIQYF. In DNA form, the CDR3 reads TGTGCCAGCTCCAGGGAGGACATTCAGTACTTC.

The chain uses TRBV7-9 and TRBJ2-7, with TRBD1 matching 7 bases. The CDR3 is made up of 17 amino acids. CDR1 is SEHNR, CDR2 FQNEAQ, per germline (reference sequence). The trim removed 4 bases at V and 2 bases at J, leaving 14 bases unmatched. The CDR3 coding sequence is TGTGCCAGCAGCTCCCTCCGGTGGGACAGCGATACCTACGAGCAGTACTTC. As protein: CASSSLRWDSDTYEQYF.

This clone has only one observation. The chain recombines TRBV5-5 with TRBJ1-2; D not certain. Germline V gene sequence: CDR1 SGHKS, CDR2 YYEKEE (reference sequence). With 2 bases removed from V and 0 bases from J, the gap between germline ends came to 2 bases. This CDR3 spans 12 amino acids. CDR3 sequence (DNA): TGTGCCAGCAGCTTTTCTAACTATGGCTACACCTTC. It encodes CASSFSNYGYTF.

This sequence joins TRBV5-1 and TRBJ2-7, with 8 bases lining up with TRBD1. The V gene's germline CDR1 is SGHRS and CDR2 YFSETQ. V was clipped by 2 bases and J by 0 bases; unmatched bases: 4. This CDR3 is 15 amino acids long. The chain's CDR3 is CASSFRTGPSYEQYF. The DNA of the CDR3 is TGCGCCAGCAGCTTTCGGACAGGGCCCTCCTACGAGCAGTACTTC.

J is TRBJ2-7 and V is TRBV5-6, with 7 nucleotides matching TRBD2. Germline values: CDR1 SGHDT, CDR2 YYEEEE. V was pared by 5 bases and J by 4 bases, with 15 bases of the junction left unmatched. This CDR3 is 16 amino acids long. The CDR3 sequence is CASSSWEGLQIYEQYF. Written as DNA, the CDR3 is TGTGCCAGCAGTTCATGGGAGGGACTACAAATATACGAGCAGTACTTC.

The rearrangement joins TRBV9 to TRBJ2-4; 11 bases align to TRBD1. CDR3 length equals 17 residues. The J segment lost 0 bases and the V segment lost 3 bases, leaving 5 bases of the junction unmatched. CDR1 and CDR2 from the germline V gene are SGDLS and YYNGEE. CDR3 protein: CASSGTGTGGAKNIQYF. CDR3 DNA: TGTGCCAGCAGCGGAACCGGGACAGGGGGAGCCAAAAACATTCAGTACTTC. The whole variable domain, filled in from reference TRBV9 and TRBJ2-4, reads DSGVTQTPKHLITATGQRVTLRCSPRSGDLSVYWYQQSLDQGLQFLIQYYNGEERAKGNILERFSAQQFPDLHSELNLSSLELGDSALYFCASSGTGTGGAKNIQYFGAGTRLSVL.

This clone came up a few times. This sequence joins TRBV6-5 and TRBJ1-2; D call uncertain. Germline loops: CDR1 MNHEY, CDR2 SVGAGI. The CDR3 totals 13 residues. Trimming removed 6 bases from V and 9 bases from J, with 17 bases in between. This chain's CDR3 is CASRLQAQGSYTF. CDR3 coding DNA: TGTGCCAGCAGGCTCCAGGCCCAAGGGAGCTACACCTTC.

This clone has a handful of counts. The chain recombines TRBV5-1 with TRBJ1-1; 9 nucleotides agree with TRBD1. V shed 0 bases and J 5 bases; nucleotides not matched to a gene: 2. The CDR3 length is 14 residues. Germline V lookup: CDR1 SGHRS, CDR2 YFSETQ. The DNA of the CDR3 is TGCGCCAGCAGCTTGGTAGGGACAGGGACTGAAGCTTTCTTT. Translating gives CASSLVGTGTEAFF.

The V call is TRBV7-2, the J call TRBJ2-7, with 10 bases aligning to TRBD2. Germline values: CDR1 SGHTA, CDR2 FQGNSA. The CDR3 is 18 residues long. The V gene end was trimmed by 4 bases and the J gene end by 0 bases; junction bases not matched to a gene: 12. The CDR3 loop is CASSSRTSGYQSSYEQYF. CDR3 in DNA: TGTGCCAGCAGCTCCAGGACTAGCGGCTACCAAAGCTCCTACGAGCAGTACTTC.

The chain employs TRBV7-9 and TRBJ1-2, with TRBD1 matching over 8 bases. The CDR3 spans 14 residues. CDR1 SEHNR and CDR2 FQNEAQ come from the germline V gene (reference sequence). The J segment lost 6 bases and the V segment lost 5 bases, leaving 8 bases of the junction unmatched. The CDR3 DNA sequence: TGTGCCAGCAGCGAGGACAGGGAAAGGAATGGCTACACCTTC. It specifies CASSEDRERNGYTF.

The chain is built from TRBV6-5 and TRBJ2-1; the D call may be TRBD1 or TRBD2 (5 bases each). Trimming shortened V by 7 bases and J by 8 bases, and 18 bases separated the two germline ends. The germline V gene encodes CDR1 MNHEY and CDR2 SVGAGI. The length of the CDR3 is 14 residues. The CDR3 DNA reads as TGTGCCAGCACCTCCGGGGCCGGTGGTGATGAGCAGTTCTTC. As protein: CASTSGAGGDEQFF.

The chain recombines TRBV5-4 with TRBJ2-3; D is unresolved. CDR3 length: 15 amino acids. With 4 bases removed from V and 3 bases from J, the gap between germline ends came to 15 bases. CDR1 and CDR2 (germline): SGHNT, YYREEE (reference sequence). CDR3 nucleotides: TGTGCCAGCAGCACTCGTAGGTTCAGGACAGATACGCAGTATTTT. Translation: CASSTRRFRTDTQYF.

The chain uses TRBV6-1 and TRBJ2-5; 7 bases map to TRBD1. The CDR3 contains 17 residues. V was pared by 1 base and J by 3 bases, with 11 bases of the junction left unmatched. Germline assignment: CDR1 MNHNS and CDR2 SASEGT. CDR3 protein: CASSEELTGRGKETQYF. The CDR3 DNA sequence: TGTGCCAGCAGTGAAGAATTGACAGGGAGAGGTAAAGAGACCCAGTACTTC.

This clone was counted between two and nine times. This chain connects TRBV2 to TRBJ1-2; 11 bases line up with TRBD1. The V segment lost 8 bases and the J segment 3 bases; nucleotides outside the gene matches: 11. From germline, CDR1 is SNHLY and CDR2 FYNNEI. CDR3 size: 16 residues. The CDR3 protein is CASRDRGGPLDYGYTF. The CDR3 region has the DNA TGTGCCAGCCGGGACAGGGGGGGGCCTTTGGACTATGGCTACACCTTC.

The chain carries TRBV5-8 and TRBJ2-3, with 9 positions matching TRBD2. The V gene end was trimmed by 0 bases and the J gene end by 1 base; junction bases not matched to a gene: 0. This CDR3 is built from 15 residues. Germline V gene lookup returns CDR1 SGHTS and CDR2 YDEGEE. The CDR3 coding sequence is TGTGCCAGCAGCTTGGTAGCGGGGGGCACAGATACGCAGTATTTT. Protein product: CASSLVAGGTDTQYF.

This clone has only one observation. J is TRBJ2-3 and V is TRBV9; 8 nucleotides line up with TRBD2. CDR3 length equals 14 residues. The V and J ends lost 6 bases and 5 bases, in that order; junction bases with no gene match: 8. The germline V gene has CDR1 SGDLS and CDR2 YYNGEE. The CDR3 region has the DNA TGTGCCAGCAACCGGGGGGGCCTTGGAGATACGCAGTATTTT. Its protein product is CASNRGGLGDTQYF.

The CDR3 spells CASSLGGVSGANVLTF. CDR3 DNA: TGTGCCAGCAGCTTAGGAGGAGTCTCTGGGGCCAACGTCCTGACTTTC. The J gene is TRBJ2-6, the V gene TRBV11-2; D unresolved. Germline assignment: CDR1 SGHAT and CDR2 FQNNGV. This CDR3 has 16 amino acids. V lost 1 base, J lost 0 bases, and 7 bases lay in between.

This chain links TRBV2 with TRBJ1-4; TRBD1 agrees at 7 bases. Germline-derived CDR1 and CDR2 are SNHLY and FYNNEI. This CDR3 has 15 amino acids. J lost 5 bases, V lost 6 bases, and 9 bases had no gene match. The CDR3 loop reads CASRDSGQLNEKLFF. The CDR3 DNA reads as TGTGCCAGCAGAGATTCGGGACAGCTAAATGAAAAACTGTTTTTT.

This chain uses TRBV5-1 with TRBJ2-2; D ambiguous. Trimming left V 3 bases short and J 1 base short, with 7 bases between. This CDR3 has 14 amino acids. Germline V gives CDR1 SGHRS, CDR2 YFSETQ. In nucleotides, the CDR3 is TGCGCCAGCAGCTCCTTAATGAACACCGGGGAGCTGTTTTTT. This codes for CASSSLMNTGELFF.

This rearrangement joins TRBV24-1 to TRBJ1-1; TRBD1 might be the D (5 bases). The CDR3 has 14 residues. V was trimmed by 4 bases and J by 6 bases, leaving 14 bases between them. Germline loops: CDR1 KGHDR, CDR2 SFDVKD. The CDR3 region is CATSEGGSTSEAFF. DNA for the CDR3: TGTGCCACCAGTGAGGGGGGGAGTACATCTGAAGCTTTCTTT.

The chain recombines TRBV10-3 with TRBJ2-2; 8 nucleotides agree with TRBD1. Germline V CDR1 and CDR2: ENHRY, SYGVKD. With V trimmed by 10 bases and J by 1 base, 2 bases remained unmatched. The CDR3 covers 13 residues. CDR3: CATGQENTGELFF. CDR3 DNA sequence: TGTGCCACGGGACAGGAGAACACCGGGGAGCTGTTTTTT.

The V call is TRBV5-1, the J call TRBJ2-7; 9 bases line up with TRBD2. V shed 4 bases and J 6 bases; nucleotides not matched to a gene: 5. Germline V gene data show CDR1 as SGHRS and CDR2 as YFSETQ. The CDR3 is 13 residues long. This CDR3 is CASSILAGSEQYF. DNA of the CDR3: TGCGCCAGCAGCATCCTAGCGGGGTCCGAGCAGTACTTC.

The sample holds one count of this clone. This sequence joins TRBV7-8 and TRBJ2-3; TRBD2 is a possible D gene (6 bases). V shed 3 bases and J shed 2 bases, with 24 bases lying between them. The CDR3 has 19 residues. Germline values: CDR1 SGHVS, CDR2 FQNEAQ. The CDR3 DNA sequence: TGTGCCAGCAGCTTGGCCCCCGTAAGGGACTCAGGATACACAGATACGCAGTATTTT. Translation: CASSLAPVRDSGYTDTQYF.